The 24 T cell receptor beta chains presented below share a single source sample, sequenced in a study of cytomegalovirus exposure and HLA in healthy donors. Both 60 Vbeta primers and 13 Jbeta primers went into the PCR. The assay was immunoSEQ multiplex PCR, and TCRdb's table has in-frame clones only and misses some. The sample yields more than 80,000 clones, around 76% seen once. The material sequenced was PBMCs. The receptors derive from a woman in her forties or fifties in good health and CMV-seropositive.

The V gene is TRBV5-1, the J gene TRBJ2-3; possibly TRBD1 for D (7 bases). Germline V lookup: CDR1 SGHRS, CDR2 YFSETQ. The length of the CDR3 is 14 residues. With 2 bases removed from V and 4 bases from J, the gap between germline ends came to 11 bases. The CDR3 DNA is TGCGCCAGCAGCTTTTCAGGGGGGTCAGATACGCAGTATTTT. It is translated as CASSFSGGSDTQYF.

This chain connects TRBV5-6 to TRBJ1-1, with a possible D match to TRBD1 (6 bases). In germline, CDR1 is SGHDT, CDR2 YYEEEE. The CDR3 consists of 12 residues. The V end lost 0 bases, the J end lost 8 bases, and 8 bases lay between the germline ends. The CDR3 loop is CASSLVTGEAFF. CDR3 bases: TGTGCCAGCAGCTTGGTTACAGGGGAAGCTTTCTTT.

V usage is TRBV5-1 and J usage is TRBJ2-3; 12 bases match TRBD2. The CDR3 runs to 17 residues. After removal of 1 base from V and 6 bases from J, the junction contained 9 bases not matched to a gene. Looked up from germline, CDR1 is SGHRS and CDR2 is YFSETQ. CDR3 DNA sequence: TGCGCCAGCAGCTTGCCGGAGACTAGCGGGGGTATGGATACGCAGTATTTT. It specifies CASSLPETSGGMDTQYF.

V usage is TRBV7-8 and J usage is TRBJ2-1, with D possibly TRBD2 on 5 matching bases. V dropped 1 base and J dropped 5 bases, with 12 bases sitting between them. CDR1 and CDR2 (germline): SGHVS, FQNEAQ. The CDR3 has 15 residues. DNA for the CDR3: TGTGCCAGCAGCTTAGGACCGGGGAGAAACAATGAGCAGTTCTTC. Translation gives CASSLGPGRNNEQFF.

Here the CDR3 reads CASSYSLTGSTEAFF. For the CDR3, the DNA is TGTGCCAGCAGCTATTCATTAACAGGGTCTACTGAAGCTTTCTTT. J is TRBJ1-1 and V is TRBV9, with D possibly being TRBD1 (6 bases). Trimming took off 4 bases at V and 5 bases at J, with 18 bases between the two ends. In germline, CDR1 is SGDLS, CDR2 YYNGEE. This CDR3 has 15 residues.

The V and J genes are TRBV21-1 and TRBJ1-1; the table's D call, TRBD1, was not checked against the DNA. TRBV21-1 is given as a pseudogene. The CDR3 extends over 13 amino acids. The CDR3 coding sequence is TGTGCCAGCAAGACTCGACAGGGGTTTGAAGCTTTCTTT. Protein product: CASKTRQGFEAFF.

This clone was recorded a few times. The rearrangement joins TRBV28 to TRBJ2-2, with 8 bases matching TRBD1. The CDR3 has 16 residues. Germline-derived CDR1 and CDR2 are MDHEN and SYDVKM. Losses at the gene ends were 7 bases for V and 6 bases for J; bases not matched to a gene: 13. CDR3 bases: TGTGCCAGCACCACCCCGGACAGGGAAGGGGCCGGGGAGCTGTTTTTT. Its protein is CASTTPDREGAGELFF.

The rearrangement uses TRBV9 and TRBJ2-1; a weak D match, TRBD2 (5 bases). Germline loops: CDR1 SGDLS, CDR2 YYNGEE. This CDR3 has 16 residues. V shed 0 bases and J shed 4 bases, with 14 bases lying between them. The CDR3 loop is CASSVGGFNLYNEQFF. As DNA, the CDR3 is TGTGCCAGCAGCGTAGGAGGGTTTAATCTATACAATGAGCAGTTCTTC.

The gene calls are TRBV6-4 and TRBJ1-1, with 11 bases fitting TRBD1. The CDR3 extends over 14 amino acids. J gave up 8 bases and V 4 bases, and 6 bases lay outside the gene matches. Germline V lookup: CDR1 MRHNA, CDR2 SNTAGT. CDR3 nucleotides: TGTGCCAGCAGTGTATCCGGACAGGGGGCGGAAGCTTTCTTT. Its translation is CASSVSGQGAEAFF.

This clone has a handful of counts. The J gene is TRBJ1-6, the V gene TRBV10-1, with D perhaps matching TRBD1 (6 bases). V was pared by 3 bases and J by 10 bases, with 19 bases between. Germline V gene sequence: CDR1 WNHNN, CDR2 SYGVQD (reference sequence). The CDR3 loop spans 16 amino acids. DNA for the CDR3: TGCGCCAGCAGTGACAAGGGTGGACAGAAGGAATCACCCCTCCACTTT. Protein: CASSDKGGQKESPLHF.

This clone has more than one count but fewer than ten. The J gene is TRBJ1-4, the V gene TRBV5-6, with 8 bases aligning to TRBD1. V shed 3 bases and J 5 bases; nucleotides not matched to a gene: 6. There are 15 residues in the CDR3. Germline CDR1 SGHDT, CDR2 YYEEEE. The CDR3 is CASSWGTGRNEKLFF. DNA for the CDR3: TGTGCCAGCAGCTGGGGGACAGGAAGGAATGAAAAACTGTTTTTT.

The chain combines TRBV28 with TRBJ1-2; perhaps TRBD1 as D (6 bases). V was pared by 6 bases and J by 8 bases, with 22 bases between. The length of the CDR3 is 15 residues. Germline lookup yields CDR1 MDHEN and CDR2 SYDVKM. The CDR3 region has the DNA TGTGCCAGCAGCCCCCTTGAGGGGGGGCCCGGAGGCTACACCTTC. Translation gives CASSPLEGGPGGYTF.

This clone appeared a single time. The chain joins TRBV27 to TRBJ1-2; 9 bases agree with TRBD1. Trimming cost V 5 bases and J 4 bases; bases outside gene matches: 8. CDR3 length equals 15 residues. The V gene's germline CDR1 is MNHEY and CDR2 SMNVEV (reference sequence). CDR3 DNA: TGTGCCAGCAGTCCCATAGGACAGGGGATCTATGGCTACACCTTC. Its translation is CASSPIGQGIYGYTF.

The V gene is TRBV2, the J gene TRBJ1-3, with D maybe TRBD1 (6 bases). CDR1 SNHLY and CDR2 FYNNEI come from the germline V gene. The CDR3 runs 14 residues. V was shortened by 6 bases and J by 4 bases, with 13 bases between the two germline ends. The CDR3 DNA reads TGTGCCAGCAGCGTCGTGGGGGCGGGAAACACCATATATTTT. The encoded protein is CASSVVGAGNTIYF.

The chain carries TRBV7-9 and TRBJ1-2; tentative D call: TRBD1 (6 bases). There are 14 residues in the CDR3. V was pared by 0 bases and J by 6 bases, with 11 bases between. CDR1 SEHNR and CDR2 FQNEAQ come from the germline V gene (reference sequence). CDR3 nucleotide sequence: TGTGCCAGCAGCTTAGCGTGGCCAGGGGATGGCTACACCTTC. It specifies CASSLAWPGDGYTF.

The sample holds one count of this clone. This chain uses TRBV30 with TRBJ1-1, with D unresolved. The germline CDR1 and CDR2 sequences are GTSNPN and SVGIG (reference sequence). Trimming took off 0 bases at V and 6 bases at J, with 11 bases between the two ends. CDR3 length: 13 residues. Written as DNA, the CDR3 is TGTGCCTGGAGTGTATATTCGGTATCTGAAGCTTTCTTT. Translating gives CAWSVYSVSEAFF. The full variable domain, in which reference TRBV30 and TRBJ1-1 provide the parts outside the CDR3, is SQTIHQWPATLVQPVGSPLSLECTVEGTSNPNLYWYRQAAGRGLQLLFYSVGIGQISSEVPQNLSASRPQDRQFILSSKKLLLSDSGFYLCAWSVYSVSEAFFGQGTRLTVV.

The chain is built from TRBV19 and TRBJ1-2, with D maybe TRBD1 (5 bases). The V gene lost 6 bases and the J gene lost 4 bases, with 21 bases spanning the gap. The CDR3 runs 16 residues. Germline-derived CDR1 and CDR2 are LNHDA and SQIVND (reference sequence). This chain's CDR3 is CASRGEGHFPVYGYTF. In nucleotides, the CDR3 is TGTGCCAGTAGGGGGGAGGGCCACTTCCCCGTCTATGGCTACACCTTC. Full variable domain (outside the CDR3, taken from reference TRBV19 and TRBJ1-2): DGGITQSPKYLFRKEGQNVTLSCEQNLNHDAMYWYRQDPGQGLRLIYYSQIVNDFQKGDIAEGYSVSREKKESFPLTVTSAQKNPTAFYLCASRGEGHFPVYGYTFGSGTRLTVV.

The J gene is TRBJ2-1, the V gene TRBV11-2; possible D gene TRBD1, 6 bases. CDR3 length: 15 amino acids. The germline V gene encodes CDR1 SGHAT and CDR2 FQNNGV. The V gene lost 0 bases and the J gene lost 5 bases, with 11 bases spanning the gap. In nucleotides, the CDR3 is TGTGCCAGCAGCTTAGATCCGTGGGACAACAATGAGCAGTTCTTC. Amino acids: CASSLDPWDNNEQFF.

This clone was recorded a few times. The CDR3 reads CASSPLGGYYGYTF. CDR3 nucleotides: TGTGCCAGCAGCCCCCTCGGGGGGTACTATGGCTACACCTTC. The V and J genes are TRBV5-5 and TRBJ1-2; a weak D match, TRBD1 (5 bases). Trimming left V 4 bases short and J 3 bases short, with 13 bases between. Per the germline V gene, CDR1 is SGHKS and CDR2 is YYEKEE (reference sequence). CDR3 length: 14 amino acids.

The gene calls are TRBV7-3 and TRBJ2-7; TRBD1 agrees at 9 bases. The CDR3 has 15 residues. Germline lookup yields CDR1 SGHTA and CDR2 FQGTGA. Trimming removed 5 bases from V and 4 bases from J; junction bases left unmatched: 9. CDR3 nucleotide sequence: TGTGCCAGCAGCGCCAGACCGGGACAGGGATACGAGCAGTACTTC. Translated: CASSARPGQGYEQYF.

CDR3 protein: CASQPRGRTDTQYF. CDR3 DNA: TGTGCCAGCCAGCCTAGGGGGCGCACAGATACGCAGTATTTT. J is TRBJ2-3 and V is TRBV5-8; 7 bases are a match to TRBD1. J gave up 1 base and V 7 bases, and 6 bases lay outside the gene matches. The germline gives CDR1 SGHTS, CDR2 YDEGEE. CDR3 size: 14 residues.

This clone was picked up a small number of times. CDR3 DNA: TGTGCCAGTAGTACTCTAGCCGCTAACTATGGCTACACCTTC. Translating it yields CASSTLAANYGYTF. This sequence joins TRBV19 and TRBJ1-2; D not resolved. The CDR3 covers 14 residues. Between the trimmed V and J ends, which lost 4 bases and 0 bases, there was a span of 9 bases. Germline loops: CDR1 LNHDA, CDR2 SQIVND (reference sequence).

The table lists this clone with a count of one. V is TRBV5-1 and J is TRBJ2-2, with TRBD2 matching over 7 bases. The trim removed 6 bases at V and 3 bases at J, leaving 11 bases unmatched. This CDR3 region has 16 residues. Looked up from germline, CDR1 is SGHRS and CDR2 is YFSETQ. The CDR3 DNA sequence: TGCGCCAGCAAACAGTTCCGGAGCGGGGACACCGGGGAGCTGTTTTTT. Translating it yields CASKQFRSGDTGELFF.

This rearrangement joins TRBV5-4 to TRBJ2-5; the D gene is possibly TRBD2 (5 bases). Germline lookup yields CDR1 SGHNT and CDR2 YYREEE (reference sequence). The CDR3 consists of 15 residues. The V end lost 7 bases, the J end lost 5 bases, and 21 bases lay between the germline ends. CDR3 in amino acids: CASHYSPEGGETQYF. DNA for the CDR3: TGTGCCAGCCACTACTCACCCGAGGGTGGGGAGACCCAGTACTTC.